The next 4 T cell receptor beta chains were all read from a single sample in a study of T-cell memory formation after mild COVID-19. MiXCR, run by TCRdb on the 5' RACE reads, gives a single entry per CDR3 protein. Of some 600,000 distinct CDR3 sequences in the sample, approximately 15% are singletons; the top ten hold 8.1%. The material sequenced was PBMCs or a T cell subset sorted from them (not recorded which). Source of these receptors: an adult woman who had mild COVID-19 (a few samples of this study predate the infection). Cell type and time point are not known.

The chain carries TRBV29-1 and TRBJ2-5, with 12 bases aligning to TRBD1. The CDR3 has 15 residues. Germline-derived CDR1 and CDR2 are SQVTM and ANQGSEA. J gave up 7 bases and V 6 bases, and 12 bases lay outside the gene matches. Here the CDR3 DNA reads TGCAGCGTCGAGGGACAGGGGGCCTTGCGAGGGACCCAGTACTTC. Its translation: CSVEGQGALRGTQYF.

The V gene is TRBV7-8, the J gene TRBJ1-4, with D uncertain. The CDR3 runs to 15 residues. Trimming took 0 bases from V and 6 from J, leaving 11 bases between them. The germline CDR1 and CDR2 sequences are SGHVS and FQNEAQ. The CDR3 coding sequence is TGTGCCAGCAGCTTAGCGGATTTCGGGGATGAAAAACTGTTTTTT. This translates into CASSLADFGDEKLFF. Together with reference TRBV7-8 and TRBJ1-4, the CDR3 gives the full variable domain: GAGVSQSPRYKVAKRGQDVALRCDPISGHVSLFWYQQALGQGPEFLTYFQNEAQLDKSGLPSDRFFAERPEGSVSTLKIQRTQQEDSAVYLCASSLADFGDEKLFFGSGTQLSVL.

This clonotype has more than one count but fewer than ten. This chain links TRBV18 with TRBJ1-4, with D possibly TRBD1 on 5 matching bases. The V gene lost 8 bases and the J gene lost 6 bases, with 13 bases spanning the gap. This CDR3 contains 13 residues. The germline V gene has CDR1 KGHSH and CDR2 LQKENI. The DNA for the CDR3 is TGTGCCAGCGGCGGGACCGTCGATGAAAAACTGTTTTTT. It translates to CASGGTVDEKLFF.

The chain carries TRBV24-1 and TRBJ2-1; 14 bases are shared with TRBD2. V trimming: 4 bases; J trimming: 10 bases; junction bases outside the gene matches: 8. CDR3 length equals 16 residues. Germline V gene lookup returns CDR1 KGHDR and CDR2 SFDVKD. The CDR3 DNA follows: TGTGCCACCAGTGAGCCGGGACTAGCGGGAGTGGGCGAGCAGTTCTTC. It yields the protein CATSEPGLAGVGEQFF.